The clone carrying this T cell receptor (beta chain) was observed at least ten times. Its matching antigen is unknown. Trimming stripped 0 bases from V and 10 bases from J, with 10 bases between. The germline V gene has CDR1 LGHNA and CDR2 YSLEER. This CDR3 has 13 amino acids. These data belong to a study of CD8 T cells in ankylosing spondylitis. Notes on the study in general: Reportedly, disease-linked clones are significantly enriched in ankylosing spondylitis patients' matched synovial fluid. Several highly homologous variants made up a TCR beta motif, and this motif appeared characteristic of ankylosing spondylitis blood.

Via MiXCR, TCRdb re-called the 5' RACE reads, giving one row per CDR3 protein. The sample consists of about 130,000 distinct CDR3 sequences, about 7% of them appearing once. The chain employs TRBV4-3 and TRBJ2-1; TRBD2 is a possible D gene (6 bases). Sequencing was performed on blood, either unsorted or a sorted T cell fraction (not recorded which). This TCR came from a female donor with ankylosing spondylitis or in good health (not recorded which). CDR3 protein: CASSQDLRGEQFF. The CDR3 DNA follows: TGCGCCAGCAGCCAAGATCTCCGGGGGGAGCAGTTCTTC.